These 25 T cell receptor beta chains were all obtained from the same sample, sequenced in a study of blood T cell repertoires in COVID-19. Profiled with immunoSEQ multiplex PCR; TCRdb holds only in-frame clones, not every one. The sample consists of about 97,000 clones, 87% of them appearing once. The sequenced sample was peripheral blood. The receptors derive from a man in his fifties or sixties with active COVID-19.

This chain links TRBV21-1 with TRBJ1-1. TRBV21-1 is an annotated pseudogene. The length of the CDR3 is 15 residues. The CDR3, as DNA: TGTGCCAGCACCCCATGGGAGTTTATGGGGACTGAAGCTTTCTTT. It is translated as CASTPWEFMGTEAFF.

The CDR3 loop reads CASSLDEGANTEAFF. The CDR3, as DNA: TGTGCCAGCAGCTTGGACGAGGGGGCGAACACTGAAGCTTTCTTT. This chain connects TRBV5-4 to TRBJ1-1; 7 nucleotides agree with TRBD1. The length of the CDR3 is 15 residues. V was pared by 0 bases and J by 1 base, with 3 bases of the junction left unmatched. Per germline, CDR1 SGHNT and CDR2 YYREEE (reference sequence).

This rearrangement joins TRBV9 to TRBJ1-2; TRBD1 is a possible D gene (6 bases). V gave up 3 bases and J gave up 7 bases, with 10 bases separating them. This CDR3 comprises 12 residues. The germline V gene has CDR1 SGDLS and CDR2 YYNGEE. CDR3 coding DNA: TGTGCCAGCAGCGGGCGACAGGCTGGCTACACCTTC. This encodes CASSGRQAGYTF.

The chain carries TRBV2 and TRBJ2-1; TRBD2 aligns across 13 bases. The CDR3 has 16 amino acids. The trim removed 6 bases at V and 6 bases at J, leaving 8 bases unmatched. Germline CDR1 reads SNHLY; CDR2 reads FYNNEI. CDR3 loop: CASRPTTSGGTNEQFF. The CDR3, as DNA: TGTGCCAGCAGGCCCACGACTAGCGGGGGGACCAATGAGCAGTTCTTC.

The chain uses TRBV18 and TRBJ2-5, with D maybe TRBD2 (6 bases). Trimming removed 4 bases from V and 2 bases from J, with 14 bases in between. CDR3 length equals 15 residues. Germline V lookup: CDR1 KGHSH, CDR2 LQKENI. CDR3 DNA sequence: TGTGCCAGCTCACGTCTAAGGGGAGGTCAAGAGACCCAGTACTTC. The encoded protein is CASSRLRGGQETQYF.

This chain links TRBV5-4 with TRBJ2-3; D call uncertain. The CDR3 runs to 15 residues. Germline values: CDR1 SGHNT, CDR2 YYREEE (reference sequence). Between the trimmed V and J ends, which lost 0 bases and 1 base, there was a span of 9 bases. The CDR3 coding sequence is TGTGCCAGCAGCTTGGGGCTAGTCGGCACAGATACGCAGTATTTT. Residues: CASSLGLVGTDTQYF. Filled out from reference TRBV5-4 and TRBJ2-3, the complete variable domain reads ETGVTQSPTHLIKTRGQQVTLRCSSQSGHNTVSWYQQALGQGPQFIFQYYREEENGRGNFPPRFSGLQFPNYSSELNVNALELDDSALYLCASSLGLVGTDTQYFGPGTRLTVL.

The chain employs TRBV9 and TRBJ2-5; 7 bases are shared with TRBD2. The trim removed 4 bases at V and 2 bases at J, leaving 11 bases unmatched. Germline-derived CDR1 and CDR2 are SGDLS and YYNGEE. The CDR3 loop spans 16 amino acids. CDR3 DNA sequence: TGTGCCAGCAGCTACCGCGCCGGGGGGTCACAAGAGACCCAGTACTTC. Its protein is CASSYRAGGSQETQYF.

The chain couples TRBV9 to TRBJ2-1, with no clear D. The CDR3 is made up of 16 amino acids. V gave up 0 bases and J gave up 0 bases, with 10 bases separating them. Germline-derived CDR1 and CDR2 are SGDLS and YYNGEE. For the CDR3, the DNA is TGTGCCAGCAGCGTAGGGGCAGGAAGCTCCTACAATGAGCAGTTCTTC. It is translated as CASSVGAGSSYNEQFF.

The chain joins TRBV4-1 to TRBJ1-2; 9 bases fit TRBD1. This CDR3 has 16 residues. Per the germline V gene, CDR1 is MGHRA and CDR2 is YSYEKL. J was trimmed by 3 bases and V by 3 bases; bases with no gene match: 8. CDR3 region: CASSQATGGWDYGYTF. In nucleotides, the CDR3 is TGCGCCAGCAGCCAGGCCACAGGGGGCTGGGACTATGGCTACACCTTC.

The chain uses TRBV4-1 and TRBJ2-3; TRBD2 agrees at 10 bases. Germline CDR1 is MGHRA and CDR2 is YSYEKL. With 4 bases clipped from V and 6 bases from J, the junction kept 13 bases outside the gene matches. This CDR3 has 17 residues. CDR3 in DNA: TGCGCCAGCAGCCGAACAGACAGCGGGGGGGCCGTGGATACGCAGTATTTT. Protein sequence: CASSRTDSGGAVDTQYF.

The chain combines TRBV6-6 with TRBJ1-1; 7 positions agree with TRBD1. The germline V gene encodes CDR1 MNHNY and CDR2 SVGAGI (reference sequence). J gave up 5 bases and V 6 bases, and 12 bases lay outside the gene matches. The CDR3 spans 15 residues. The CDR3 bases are TGTGCCAGCAGGGGGTCGACAGGGTACATGACTGAAGCTTTCTTT. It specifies CASRGSTGYMTEAFF.

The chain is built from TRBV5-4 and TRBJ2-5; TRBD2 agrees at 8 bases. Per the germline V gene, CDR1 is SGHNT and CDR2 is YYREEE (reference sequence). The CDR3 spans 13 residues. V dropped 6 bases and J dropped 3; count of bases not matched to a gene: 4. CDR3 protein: CASTGGAEETQYF. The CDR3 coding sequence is TGTGCCAGCACCGGGGGGGCAGAAGAGACCCAGTACTTC.

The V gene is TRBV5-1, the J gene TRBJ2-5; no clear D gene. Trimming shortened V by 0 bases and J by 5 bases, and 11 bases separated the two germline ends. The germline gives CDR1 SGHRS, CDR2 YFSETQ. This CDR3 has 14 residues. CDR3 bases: TGCGCCAGCAGCTTGGGGCAGTATGGCGAGACCCAGTACTTC. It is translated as CASSLGQYGETQYF.

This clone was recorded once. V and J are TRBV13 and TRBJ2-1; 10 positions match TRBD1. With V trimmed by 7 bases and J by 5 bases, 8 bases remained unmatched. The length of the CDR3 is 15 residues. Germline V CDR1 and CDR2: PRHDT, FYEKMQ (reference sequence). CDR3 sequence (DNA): TGTGCCAGCAACTCTCGACAGGGGGCGAACAATGAGCAGTTCTTC. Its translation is CASNSRQGANNEQFF.

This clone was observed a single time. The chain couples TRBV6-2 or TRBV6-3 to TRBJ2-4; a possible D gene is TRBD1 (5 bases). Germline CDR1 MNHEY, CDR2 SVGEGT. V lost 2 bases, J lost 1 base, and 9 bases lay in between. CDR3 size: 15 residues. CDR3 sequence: CASSYGSGAKNIQYF. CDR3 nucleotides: TGTGCCAGCAGTTACGGGTCAGGGGCCAAAAACATTCAGTACTTC.

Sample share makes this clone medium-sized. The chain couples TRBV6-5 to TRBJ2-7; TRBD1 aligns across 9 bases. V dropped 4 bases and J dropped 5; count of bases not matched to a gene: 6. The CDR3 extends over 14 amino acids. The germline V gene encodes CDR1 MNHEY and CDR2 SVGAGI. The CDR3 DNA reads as TGTGCCAGCAGTTCCCGGGACAGGGCCGACGAGCAGTACTTC. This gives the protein CASSSRDRADEQYF.

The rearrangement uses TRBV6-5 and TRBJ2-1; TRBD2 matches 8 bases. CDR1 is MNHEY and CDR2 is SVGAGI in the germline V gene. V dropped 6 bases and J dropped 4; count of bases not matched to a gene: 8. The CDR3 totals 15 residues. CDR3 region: CASSIAGGKYNEQFF. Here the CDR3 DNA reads TGTGCCAGCAGCATCGCGGGGGGCAAGTACAATGAGCAGTTCTTC.

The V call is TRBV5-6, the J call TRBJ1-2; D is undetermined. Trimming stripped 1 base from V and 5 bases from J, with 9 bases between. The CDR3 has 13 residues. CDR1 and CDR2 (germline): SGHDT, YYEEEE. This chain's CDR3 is CASSLQVHYGYTF. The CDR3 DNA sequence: TGTGCCAGCAGCTTGCAGGTCCATTATGGCTACACCTTC.

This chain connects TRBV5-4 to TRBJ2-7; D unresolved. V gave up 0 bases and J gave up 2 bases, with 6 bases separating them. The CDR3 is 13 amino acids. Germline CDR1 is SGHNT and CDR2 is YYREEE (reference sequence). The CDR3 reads CASSLELTYEQYF. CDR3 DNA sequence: TGTGCCAGCAGCTTGGAGCTTACCTACGAGCAGTACTTC.

The CDR3 coding sequence is TGTGCCAGCAGTGAGGCAGGTTTAAGCTCTGGGGCCAACGTCCTGACTTTC. This translates into CASSEAGLSSGANVLTF. The rearrangement links TRBV2 to TRBJ2-6; D remains unclear. Germline CDR1 reads SNHLY; CDR2 reads FYNNEI. Trimming shortened V by 3 bases and J by 0 bases, and 12 bases separated the two germline ends. This CDR3 region has 17 residues.

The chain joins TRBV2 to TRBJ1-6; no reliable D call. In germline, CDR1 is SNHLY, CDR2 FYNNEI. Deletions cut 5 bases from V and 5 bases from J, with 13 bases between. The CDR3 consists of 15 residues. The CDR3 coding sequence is TGTGCCAGCAGTCCCCGGCGGGTGGATAATTCACCCCTCCACTTT. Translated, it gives CASSPRRVDNSPLHF.

The CDR3 is CASSLGIAGGIYEQYF. The CDR3 nucleotides are TGTGCCAGCAGCTTGGGTATAGCGGGGGGGATCTACGAGCAGTACTTC. The V and J genes are TRBV5-5 and TRBJ2-7; 11 bases map to TRBD2. Germline lookup yields CDR1 SGHKS and CDR2 YYEKEE (reference sequence). CDR3 length: 16 amino acids. The trim removed 0 bases at V and 3 bases at J, leaving 5 bases unmatched.

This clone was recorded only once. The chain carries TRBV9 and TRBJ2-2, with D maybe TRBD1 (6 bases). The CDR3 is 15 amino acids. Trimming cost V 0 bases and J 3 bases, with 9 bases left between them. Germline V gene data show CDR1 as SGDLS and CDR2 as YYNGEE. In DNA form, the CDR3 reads TGTGCCAGCAGCGTAGCCAGGGGCCACACCGGGGAGCTGTTTTTT. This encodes CASSVARGHTGELFF.

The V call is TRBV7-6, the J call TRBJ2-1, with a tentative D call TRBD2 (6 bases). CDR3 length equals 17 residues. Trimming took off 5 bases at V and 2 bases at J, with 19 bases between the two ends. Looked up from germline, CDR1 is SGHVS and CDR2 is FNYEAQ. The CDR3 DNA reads TGTGCCAGCAGCGGGGATCCGCGGAGGGTGGCCTACAATGAGCAGTTCTTC. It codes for CASSGDPRRVAYNEQFF.

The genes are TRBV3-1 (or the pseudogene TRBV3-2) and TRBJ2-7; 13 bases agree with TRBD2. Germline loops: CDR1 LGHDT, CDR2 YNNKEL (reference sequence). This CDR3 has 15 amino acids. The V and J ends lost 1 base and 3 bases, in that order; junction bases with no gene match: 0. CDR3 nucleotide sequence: TGTGCCAGCAGCCAAGGACTAGCGGGGGGCTACGAGCAGTACTTC. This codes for CASSQGLAGGYEQYF.